The clone carrying this T cell receptor beta chain was counted only a few times. There were TCR beta CDR3 regions amplified from RNA transcripts. First-round RT-PCR targeting the TCR CDR3 was performed with the HTBI primer set. TCRdb reprocessed the multiplex PCR reads via MiXCR and lists one record per CDR3 protein. The sample consists of about 600,000 distinct CDR3 sequences, 13% to 15% of them appearing once. This sample was taken from a study of T cells in Graves' hyperthyroidism and ophthalmopathy. CDR3 length equals 12 residues. CDR1 is SGHTS, CDR2 YDEGEE, per germline. Trimming stripped 2 bases from V and 5 bases from J, with 8 bases between.

The sample comprised blood. The sequence was obtained from a woman under 30 with Graves' ophthalmopathy. V is TRBV5-8 and J is TRBJ2-7, with D possibly being TRBD1 (5 bases). DNA of the CDR3: TGTGCCAGCAGCTTTACAGGACACGAGCAGTACTTC. This sequence encodes CASSFTGHEQYF.